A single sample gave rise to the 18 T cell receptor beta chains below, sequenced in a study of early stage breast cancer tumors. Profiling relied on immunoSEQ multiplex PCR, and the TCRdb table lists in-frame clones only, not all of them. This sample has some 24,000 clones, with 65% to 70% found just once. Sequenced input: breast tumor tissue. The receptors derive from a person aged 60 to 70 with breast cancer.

The CDR3 region is CASSINSGSSYEQYF. CDR3 DNA sequence: TGTGCCAGTAGTATCAATAGCGGGAGTTCCTACGAGCAGTACTTC. The rearrangement links TRBV19 to TRBJ2-7; 9 bases align to TRBD2. The J segment lost 1 base and the V segment lost 3 bases, leaving 4 bases of the junction unmatched. CDR1 and CDR2 from the germline V gene are LNHDA and SQIVND (reference sequence). The CDR3 has 15 amino acids.

This CDR3 reads CASSHGTGRYEQYF. The CDR3 DNA reads as TGTGCCAGCAGTCACGGGACAGGGCGCTACGAGCAGTACTTC. The rearrangement links TRBV11-2 to TRBJ2-7; TRBD1 matches at 9 bases. The CDR3 has 14 amino acids. Per the germline V gene, CDR1 is SGHAT and CDR2 is FQNNGV. V shed 6 bases and J 3 bases; nucleotides not matched to a gene: 6.

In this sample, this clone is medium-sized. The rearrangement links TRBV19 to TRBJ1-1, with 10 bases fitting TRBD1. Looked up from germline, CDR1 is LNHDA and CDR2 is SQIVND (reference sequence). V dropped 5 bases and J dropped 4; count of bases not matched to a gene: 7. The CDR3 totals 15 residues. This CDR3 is CASSFSRTGGTEAFF. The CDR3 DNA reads TGTGCCAGTAGTTTTTCCCGGACAGGGGGCACTGAAGCTTTCTTT.

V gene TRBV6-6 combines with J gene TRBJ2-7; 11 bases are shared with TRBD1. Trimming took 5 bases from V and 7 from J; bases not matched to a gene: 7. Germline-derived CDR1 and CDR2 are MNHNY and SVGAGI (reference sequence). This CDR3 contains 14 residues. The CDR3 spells CASSRGTGGWEQYF. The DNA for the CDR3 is TGTGCCAGCAGTCGCGGGACAGGGGGTTGGGAGCAGTACTTC.

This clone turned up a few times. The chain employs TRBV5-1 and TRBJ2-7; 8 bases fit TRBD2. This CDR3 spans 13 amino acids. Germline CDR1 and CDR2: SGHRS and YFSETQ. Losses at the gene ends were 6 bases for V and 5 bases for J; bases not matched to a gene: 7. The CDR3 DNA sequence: TGCGCCAGCACCACCGGGGGGGCTAACGAGCAGTACTTC. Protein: CASTTGGANEQYF.

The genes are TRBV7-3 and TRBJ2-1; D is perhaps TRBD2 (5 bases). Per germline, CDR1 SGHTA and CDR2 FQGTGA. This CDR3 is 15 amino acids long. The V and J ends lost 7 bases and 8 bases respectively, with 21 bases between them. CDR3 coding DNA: TGTGCCAGCAAGGCTGAGGTTAACGGGGTCGATGAGCAGTTCTTC. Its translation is CASKAEVNGVDEQFF.

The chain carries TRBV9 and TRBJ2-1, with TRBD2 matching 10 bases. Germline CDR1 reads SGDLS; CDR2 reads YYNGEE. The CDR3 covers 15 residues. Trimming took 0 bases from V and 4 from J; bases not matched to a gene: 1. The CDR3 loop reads CASSVELAGYNEQFF. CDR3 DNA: TGTGCCAGCAGCGTAGAACTAGCGGGGTACAATGAGCAGTTCTTC.

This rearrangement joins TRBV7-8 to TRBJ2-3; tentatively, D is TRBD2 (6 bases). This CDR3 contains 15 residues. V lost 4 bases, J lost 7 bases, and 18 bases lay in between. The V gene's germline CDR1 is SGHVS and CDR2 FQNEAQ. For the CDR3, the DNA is TGTGCCAGCAGCTGGGGCCCTGGAGGGATGAATACGCAGTATTTT. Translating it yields CASSWGPGGMNTQYF.

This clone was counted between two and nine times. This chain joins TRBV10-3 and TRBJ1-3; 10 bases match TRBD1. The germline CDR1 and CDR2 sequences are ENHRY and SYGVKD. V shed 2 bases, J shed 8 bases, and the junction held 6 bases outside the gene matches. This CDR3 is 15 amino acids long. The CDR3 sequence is CAISESPGQGYTIYF. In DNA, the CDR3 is TGTGCCATCAGTGAGAGCCCGGGACAGGGGTACACCATATATTTT.

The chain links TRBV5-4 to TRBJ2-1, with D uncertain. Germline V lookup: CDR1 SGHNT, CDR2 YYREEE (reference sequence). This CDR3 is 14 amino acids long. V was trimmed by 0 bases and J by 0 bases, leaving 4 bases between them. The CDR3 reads CASSLAGSYNEQFF. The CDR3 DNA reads TGTGCCAGCAGCTTGGCCGGCTCCTACAATGAGCAGTTCTTC.

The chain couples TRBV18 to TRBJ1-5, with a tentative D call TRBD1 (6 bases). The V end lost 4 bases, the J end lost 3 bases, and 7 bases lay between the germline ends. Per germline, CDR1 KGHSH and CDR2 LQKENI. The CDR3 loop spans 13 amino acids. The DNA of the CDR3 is TGTGCCAGCTCACAGGGGGACAATCAGCCCCAGCATTTT. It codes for CASSQGDNQPQHF.

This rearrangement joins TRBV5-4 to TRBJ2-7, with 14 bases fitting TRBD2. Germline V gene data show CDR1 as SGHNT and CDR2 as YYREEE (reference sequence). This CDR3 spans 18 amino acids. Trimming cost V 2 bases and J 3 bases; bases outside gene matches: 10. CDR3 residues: CASSFFAGTSGRFYEQYF. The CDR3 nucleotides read TGTGCCAGCAGCTTTTTCGCAGGGACTAGCGGGAGATTCTACGAGCAGTACTTC.

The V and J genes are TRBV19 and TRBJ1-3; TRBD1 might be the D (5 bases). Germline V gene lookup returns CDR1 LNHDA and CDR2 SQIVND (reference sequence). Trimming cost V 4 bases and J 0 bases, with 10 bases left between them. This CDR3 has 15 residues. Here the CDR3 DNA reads TGTGCCAGTAGTAACGTGGGGCTCTCTGGAAACACCATATATTTT. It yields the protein CASSNVGLSGNTIYF.

This CDR3 is CATSRAGVQETQYF. In DNA form, the CDR3 reads TGTGCCACCAGCAGAGCAGGGGTCCAAGAGACCCAGTACTTC. The chain recombines TRBV15 with TRBJ2-5, with D possibly TRBD1 on 6 matching bases. The CDR3 extends over 14 amino acids. Germline-derived CDR1 and CDR2 are LNHNV and YYDKDF (reference sequence). The V gene lost 1 base and the J gene lost 1 base, with 7 bases spanning the gap.

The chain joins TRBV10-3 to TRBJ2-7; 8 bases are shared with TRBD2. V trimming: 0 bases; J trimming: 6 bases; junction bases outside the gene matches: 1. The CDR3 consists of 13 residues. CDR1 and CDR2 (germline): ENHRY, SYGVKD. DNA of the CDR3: TGTGCCATCAGTGAGTCTCGGGAGGGCGAGCAGTACTTC. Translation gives CAISESREGEQYF.

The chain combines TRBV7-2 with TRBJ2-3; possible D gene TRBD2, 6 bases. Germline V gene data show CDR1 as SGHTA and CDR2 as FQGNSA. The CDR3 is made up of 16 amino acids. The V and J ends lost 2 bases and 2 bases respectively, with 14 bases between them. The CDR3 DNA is TGTGCCAGCAGCTTATACGGGGTAGCGGACACAGATACGCAGTATTTT. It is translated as CASSLYGVADTDTQYF.

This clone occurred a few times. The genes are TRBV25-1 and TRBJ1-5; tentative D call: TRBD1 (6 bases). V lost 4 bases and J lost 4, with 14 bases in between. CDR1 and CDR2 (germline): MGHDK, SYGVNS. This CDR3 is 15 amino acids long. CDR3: CASSAGQTLNQPQHF. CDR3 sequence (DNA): TGTGCCAGCAGTGCCGGACAGACCCTTAATCAGCCCCAGCATTTT.

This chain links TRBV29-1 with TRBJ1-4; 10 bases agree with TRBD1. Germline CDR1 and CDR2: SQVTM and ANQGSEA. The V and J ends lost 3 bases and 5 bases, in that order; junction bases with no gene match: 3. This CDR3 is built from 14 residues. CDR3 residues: CSVDWTGGNEKLFF. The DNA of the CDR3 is TGCAGCGTTGACTGGACAGGGGGAAATGAAAAACTGTTTTTT. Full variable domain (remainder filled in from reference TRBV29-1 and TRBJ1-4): SAVISQKPSRDICQRGTSLTIQCQVDSQVTMMFWYRQQPGQSLTLIATANQGSEATYESGFVIDKFPISRPNLTFSTLTVSNMSPEDSSIYLCSVDWTGGNEKLFFGSGTQLSVL.